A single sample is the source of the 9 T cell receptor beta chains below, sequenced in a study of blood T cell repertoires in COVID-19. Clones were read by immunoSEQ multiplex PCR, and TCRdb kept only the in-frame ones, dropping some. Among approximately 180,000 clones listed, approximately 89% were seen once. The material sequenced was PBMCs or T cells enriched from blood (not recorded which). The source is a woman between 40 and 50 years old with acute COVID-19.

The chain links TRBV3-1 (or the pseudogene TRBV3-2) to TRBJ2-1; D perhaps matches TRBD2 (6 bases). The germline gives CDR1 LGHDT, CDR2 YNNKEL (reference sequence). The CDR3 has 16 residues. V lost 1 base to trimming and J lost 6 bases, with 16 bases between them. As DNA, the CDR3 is TGTGCCAGCAGCCAAGTAGGCGGGGCCCGAATCAATGAGCAGTTCTTC. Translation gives CASSQVGGARINEQFF.

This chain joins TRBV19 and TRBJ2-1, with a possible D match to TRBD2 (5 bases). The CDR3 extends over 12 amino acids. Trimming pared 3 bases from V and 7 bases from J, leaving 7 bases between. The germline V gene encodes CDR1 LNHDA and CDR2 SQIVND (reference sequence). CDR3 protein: CASSIGSNEQFF. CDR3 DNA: TGTGCCAGTAGTATTGGGAGTAATGAGCAGTTCTTC.

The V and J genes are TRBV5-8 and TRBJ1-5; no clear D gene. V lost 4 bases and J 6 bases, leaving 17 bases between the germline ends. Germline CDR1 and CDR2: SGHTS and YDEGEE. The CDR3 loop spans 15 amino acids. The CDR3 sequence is CASSQKGFRGQPQHF. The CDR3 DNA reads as TGTGCCAGCAGCCAAAAGGGTTTTCGGGGTCAGCCCCAGCATTTT.

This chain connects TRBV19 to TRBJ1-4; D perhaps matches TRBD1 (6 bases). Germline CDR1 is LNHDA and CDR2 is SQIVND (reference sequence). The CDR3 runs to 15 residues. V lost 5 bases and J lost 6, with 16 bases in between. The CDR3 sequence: CASSSLQGLDEKLFF. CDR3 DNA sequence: TGTGCCAGTAGTTCACTTCAGGGGTTGGATGAAAAACTGTTTTTT.

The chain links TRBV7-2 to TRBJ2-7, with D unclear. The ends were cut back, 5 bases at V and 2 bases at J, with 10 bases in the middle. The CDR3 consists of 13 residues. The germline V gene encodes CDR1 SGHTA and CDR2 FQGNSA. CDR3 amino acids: CASSVKHPYEQYF. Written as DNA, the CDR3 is TGTGCCAGCAGCGTAAAGCACCCCTACGAGCAGTACTTC.

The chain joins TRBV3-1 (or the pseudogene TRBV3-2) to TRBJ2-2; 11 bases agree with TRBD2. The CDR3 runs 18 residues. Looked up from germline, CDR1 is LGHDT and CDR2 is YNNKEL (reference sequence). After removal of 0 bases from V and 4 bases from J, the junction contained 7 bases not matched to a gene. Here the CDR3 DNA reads TGTGCCAGCAGCCAAGATAACATTGGACTAGCGGGCACCGGGGAGCTGTTTTTT. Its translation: CASSQDNIGLAGTGELFF.

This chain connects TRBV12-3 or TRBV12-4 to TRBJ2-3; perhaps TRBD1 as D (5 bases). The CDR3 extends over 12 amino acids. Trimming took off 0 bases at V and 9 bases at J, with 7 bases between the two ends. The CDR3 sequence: CASSLAAGTQYF. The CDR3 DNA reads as TGTGCCAGCAGTTTAGCGGCAGGGACGCAGTATTTT.

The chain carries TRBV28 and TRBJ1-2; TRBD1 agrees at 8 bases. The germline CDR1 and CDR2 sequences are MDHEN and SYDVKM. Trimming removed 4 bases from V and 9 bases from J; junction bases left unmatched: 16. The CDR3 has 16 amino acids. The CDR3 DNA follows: TGTGCCAGCAGTTCCGGACAGGGAGATTCTAGGAGGAGCTACACCTTC. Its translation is CASSSGQGDSRRSYTF.

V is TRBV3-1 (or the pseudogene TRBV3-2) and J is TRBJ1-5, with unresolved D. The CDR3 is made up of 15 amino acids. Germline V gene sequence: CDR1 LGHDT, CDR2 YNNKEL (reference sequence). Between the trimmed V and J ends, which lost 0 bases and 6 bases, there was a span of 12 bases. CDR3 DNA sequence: TGTGCCAGCAGCCAAGATGCCGGGGTTAGTCAGCCCCAGCATTTT. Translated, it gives CASSQDAGVSQPQHF.